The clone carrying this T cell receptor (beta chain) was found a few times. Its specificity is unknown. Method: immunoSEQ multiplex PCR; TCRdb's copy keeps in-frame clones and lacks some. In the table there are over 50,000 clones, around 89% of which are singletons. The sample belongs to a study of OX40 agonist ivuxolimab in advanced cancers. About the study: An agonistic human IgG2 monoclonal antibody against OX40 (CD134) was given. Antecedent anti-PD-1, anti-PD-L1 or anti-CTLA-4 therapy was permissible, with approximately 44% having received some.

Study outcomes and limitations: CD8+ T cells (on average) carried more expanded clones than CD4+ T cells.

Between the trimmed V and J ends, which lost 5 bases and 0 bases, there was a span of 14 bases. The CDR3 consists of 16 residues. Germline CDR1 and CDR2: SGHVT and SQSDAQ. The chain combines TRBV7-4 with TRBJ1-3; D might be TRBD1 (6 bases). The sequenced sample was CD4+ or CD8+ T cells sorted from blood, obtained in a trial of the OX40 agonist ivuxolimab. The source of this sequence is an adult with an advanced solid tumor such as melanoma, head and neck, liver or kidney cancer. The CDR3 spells CASSHRVLNSGNTIYF. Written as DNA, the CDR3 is TGTGCCAGCAGCCACAGGGTCCTGAACTCTGGAAACACCATATATTTT.